These 4 T cell receptor beta chains were all obtained from the same sample, sequenced in a study of CD8 T cells in Susac syndrome. RNA amounts of roughly 0.5 to 1 ug underwent reverse transcription with random hexamers. TCRdb called the immunoSEQ multiplex PCR reads again in MiXCR, with one record for every CDR3 protein. This table holds around 300,000 distinct CDR3 sequences, around 85% found once. Sequencing was performed on CD8+ T cells from PBMCs. These receptors were obtained from a human donor with multiple sclerosis.

The V and J genes are TRBV6-5 and TRBJ1-3; tentatively, D is TRBD1 (6 bases). The germline V and J ends were trimmed by 0 bases and 5 bases, with 14 bases remaining between them. Germline V lookup: CDR1 MNHEY, CDR2 SVGAGI. The CDR3 consists of 16 residues. The CDR3 here is CASSYSGWGHRNTIYF. The DNA of the CDR3 is TGTGCCAGCAGTTACTCCGGATGGGGACACAGAAACACCATATATTTT.

The chain employs TRBV6-5 and TRBJ1-2; unclear D gene. Germline-derived CDR1 and CDR2 are MNHEY and SVGAGI. The CDR3 extends over 17 amino acids. V was pared by 0 bases and J by 0 bases, with 14 bases between. This chain's CDR3 is CASSYSPLFTTNYGYTF. CDR3 nucleotides: TGTGCCAGCAGTTACTCCCCGCTCTTCACAACTAACTATGGCTACACCTTC.

V usage is TRBV4-1 and J usage is TRBJ2-5, with 7 bases fitting TRBD2. This CDR3 contains 15 residues. Trimming removed 3 bases from V and 5 bases from J; junction bases left unmatched: 9. Germline-derived CDR1 and CDR2 are MGHRA and YSYEKL. The CDR3 nucleotides read TGCGCCAGCAGCCAGGGGGGAGGGCTGGGGGAGACCCAGTACTTC. The encoded protein is CASSQGGGLGETQYF.

The V call is TRBV20-1, the J call TRBJ2-7, with D unresolved. The CDR3 is made up of 14 amino acids. With 4 bases removed from V and 0 bases from J, the gap between germline ends came to 13 bases. Germline CDR1 DFQATT, CDR2 SNEGSKA (reference sequence). DNA of the CDR3: TGCAGTGCTATGCCAGGTCCCATCTCCTACGAGCAGTACTTC. Protein sequence: CSAMPGPISYEQYF.